A single sample is the source of the 26 T cell receptor beta chains below, sequenced in a study of technical replicates of blood from a few donors. Sequencing used immunoSEQ multiplex PCR; TCRdb keeps in-frame clones, though not all of them. The table has approximately 85,000 clones, over 85% seen once. Sequencing was carried out using T cells isolated from PBMCs. These receptors were taken from a human donor in good health.

The V gene is TRBV4-1, the J gene TRBJ1-5, with 9 bases matching TRBD1. Trimming took 4 bases from V and 6 from J; bases not matched to a gene: 7. Germline V gene data show CDR1 as MGHRA and CDR2 as YSYEKL. CDR3 length equals 15 residues. CDR3 protein: CASSPPGTGIQPQHF. CDR3 nucleotides: TGCGCCAGCAGCCCGCCCGGGACAGGGATTCAGCCCCAGCATTTT.

V usage is TRBV28 and J usage is TRBJ2-1; 7 nucleotides line up with TRBD1. Germline V lookup: CDR1 MDHEN, CDR2 SYDVKM. This CDR3 contains 12 residues. J was trimmed by 15 bases and V by 4 bases; bases with no gene match: 9. CDR3 sequence reads: CASSSDRVAMFF. DNA for the CDR3: TGTGCCAGCAGTTCCGACAGGGTGGCTATGTTCTTC.

CDR3 nucleotide sequence: TGTGCCAGCAGCTTTCAGGGGTACTACAATGAGCAGTTCTTC. The encoded protein is CASSFQGYYNEQFF. This chain links TRBV7-8 with TRBJ2-1; TRBD1 is a possible D gene (6 bases). V lost 3 bases, J lost 3 bases, and 9 bases lay in between. Germline V gene sequence: CDR1 SGHVS, CDR2 FQNEAQ. This CDR3 spans 14 amino acids.

The chain couples TRBV9 to TRBJ2-2, with 8 bases that match TRBD1. CDR3 size: 16 residues. With V trimmed by 1 base and J by 7 bases, 9 bases remained unmatched. Germline V gives CDR1 SGDLS, CDR2 YYNGEE. CDR3 sequence: CASSVNQGAMGGELFF. The CDR3 DNA is TGTGCCAGCAGCGTAAATCAGGGGGCTATGGGCGGGGAGCTGTTTTTT.

The chain recombines TRBV25-1 with TRBJ2-1, with D perhaps matching TRBD1 (6 bases). Between the trimmed V and J ends, which lost 5 bases and 0 bases, there was a span of 11 bases. This CDR3 contains 15 residues. Germline V gene data show CDR1 as MGHDK and CDR2 as SYGVNS. The CDR3 DNA is TGTGCCAGCAGTATGACAGGAAGCTCCTACAATGAGCAGTTCTTC. Protein product: CASSMTGSSYNEQFF.

The V and J genes are TRBV4-1 and TRBJ2-7, with D possibly TRBD1 on 5 matching bases. The ends were cut back, 4 bases at V and 2 bases at J, with 9 bases in the middle. The CDR3 sequence is 13 residues long. Germline V CDR1 and CDR2: MGHRA, YSYEKL. CDR3: CASSLRQTYEQYF. As DNA, the CDR3 is TGCGCCAGCAGCCTACGACAGACCTACGAGCAGTACTTC.

The chain combines TRBV2 with TRBJ1-1; a possible D gene is TRBD1 (6 bases). The CDR3 has 13 residues. The V end lost 4 bases, the J end lost 10 bases, and 16 bases lay between the germline ends. Germline V gene lookup returns CDR1 SNHLY and CDR2 FYNNEI. The CDR3 bases are TGTGCCAGCAGTGTTCGTGACAGGCGAGGAGCTTTCTTT. This sequence encodes CASSVRDRRGAFF.

The rearrangement joins TRBV4-1 to TRBJ2-7; D not certain. CDR3 size: 14 residues. The V gene's germline CDR1 is MGHRA and CDR2 YSYEKL. With 3 bases removed from V and 0 bases from J, the gap between germline ends came to 9 bases. The CDR3 bases are TGCGCCAGCAGCCACTACAGCCCCTCCTACGAGCAGTACTTC. Residues: CASSHYSPSYEQYF.

The gene calls are TRBV5-1 and TRBJ1-4, with a possible D match to TRBD1 (5 bases). Trimming left V 0 bases short and J 7 bases short, with 10 bases between. This CDR3 has 14 amino acids. CDR1 is SGHRS and CDR2 is YFSETQ in the germline V gene. The CDR3 DNA sequence: TGCGCCAGCAGCTTGGCTAGGGGTGTTGAAAAACTGTTTTTT. Amino acid sequence: CASSLARGVEKLFF.

CDR3 nucleotides: TGTGCCACCAGCAGAACGGACAGGGGTATCTATGGCTACACCTTC. Residues: CATSRTDRGIYGYTF. The V and J genes are TRBV15 and TRBJ1-2, with 9 nucleotides matching TRBD1. The CDR3 covers 15 residues. Germline assignment: CDR1 LNHNV and CDR2 YYDKDF (reference sequence). The V segment lost 2 bases and the J segment 4 bases; nucleotides outside the gene matches: 5. Full variable domain (outside the CDR3, taken from reference TRBV15 and TRBJ1-2): DAMVIQNPRYQVTQFGKPVTLSCSQTLNHNVMYWYQQKSSQAPKLLFHYYDKDFNNEADTPDNFQSRRPNTSFCFLDIRSPGLGDTAMYLCATSRTDRGIYGYTFGSGTRLTVV.

The rearrangement joins TRBV29-1 to TRBJ2-3, with 8 bases identical to TRBD1. This CDR3 is 18 amino acids long. With 3 bases clipped from V and 2 bases from J, the junction kept 16 bases outside the gene matches. CDR1 and CDR2 (germline): SQVTM, ANQGSEA. CDR3 in DNA: TGCAGCGTTGACTGGGGGACAGGCTCCCCCACTCACACAGATACGCAGTATTTT. Translating it yields CSVDWGTGSPTHTDTQYF.

The chain links TRBV28 to TRBJ1-3; D may be TRBD1 (5 bases). Germline CDR1 reads MDHEN; CDR2 reads SYDVKM. The CDR3 has 17 residues. V was pared by 1 base and J by 1 base, with 14 bases between. The CDR3 DNA reads as TGTGCCAGCAGTTTATTTTTTCAGGGATGGTCTGGAAACACCATATATTTT. Amino acid sequence: CASSLFFQGWSGNTIYF.

V gene TRBV6-1 combines with J gene TRBJ1-1, with TRBD1 as a possible D gene (6 bases). The germline V gene has CDR1 MNHNS and CDR2 SASEGT. CDR3 length: 13 amino acids. Trimming took off 4 bases at V and 3 bases at J, with 9 bases between the two ends. The CDR3, as DNA: TGTGCCAGCAGTGGGCGACAGGACACTGAAGCTTTCTTT. This codes for CASSGRQDTEAFF.

The genes are TRBV7-2 and TRBJ1-6; 10 nucleotides agree with TRBD1. V dropped 0 bases and J dropped 12; count of bases not matched to a gene: 5. The CDR3 is made up of 15 amino acids. Looked up from germline, CDR1 is SGHTA and CDR2 is FQGNSA. CDR3 nucleotides: TGTGCCAGCAGCTTAGCAGGGACAGGGGTGATACCCCTCCACTTT. Translation gives CASSLAGTGVIPLHF.

The DNA for the CDR3 is TGTGCCATCAGTGTTTTCGGAAGGAATAGGCGGGAGAGAGACACCGGGGAGCTGTTTTTT. As protein: CAISVFGRNRRERDTGELFF. V gene TRBV10-3 combines with J gene TRBJ2-2, with 7 bases that match TRBD2. V shed 4 bases, J shed 3 bases, and the junction held 20 bases outside the gene matches. From germline, CDR1 is ENHRY and CDR2 SYGVKD. This CDR3 is 20 amino acids long.

This CDR3 reads CAWSGGLNYGYTF. CDR3 nucleotide sequence: TGTGCCTGGAGCGGGGGACTTAACTATGGCTACACCTTC. This chain joins TRBV30 and TRBJ1-2, with D perhaps TRBD1 (5 bases). The V and J ends lost 3 bases and 1 base respectively, with 9 bases between them. The CDR3 extends over 13 amino acids. Germline assignment: CDR1 GTSNPN and CDR2 SVGIG (reference sequence).

J is TRBJ1-2 and V is TRBV27; D is uncertain. Trimming cost V 2 bases and J 6 bases, with 22 bases left between them. The CDR3 runs 17 residues. Germline assignment: CDR1 MNHEY and CDR2 SMNVEV (reference sequence). In DNA, the CDR3 is TGTGCCAGCAGTTTACTCCCCCCGGGCACGGGAGTTGATGGCTACACCTTC. Its translation: CASSLLPPGTGVDGYTF.

The CDR3 bases are TGCGCCAGCAGCCCCGGGACAGGGGGAACTTACGAGCAGTACTTC. Amino acid sequence: CASSPGTGGTYEQYF. The gene calls are TRBV5-1 and TRBJ2-7; 11 nucleotides align to TRBD1. After removal of 4 bases from V and 4 bases from J, the junction contained 7 bases not matched to a gene. Germline V gives CDR1 SGHRS, CDR2 YFSETQ. This CDR3 is 15 amino acids long. The full variable domain, rest sourced from reference TRBV5-1 and TRBJ2-7, is KAGVTQTPRYLIKTRGQQVTLSCSPISGHRSVSWYQQTPGQGLQFLFEYFSETQRNKGNFPGRFSGRQFSNSRSEMNVSTLELGDSALYLCASSPGTGGTYEQYFGPGTRLTVT.

The chain links TRBV7-6 to TRBJ2-7, with 8 bases aligning to TRBD1. V gave up 5 bases and J gave up 7 bases; unmatched junction bases: 16. This CDR3 has 16 residues. Germline lookup yields CDR1 SGHVS and CDR2 FNYEAQ. CDR3 bases: TGTGCCAGCAGCCAACTAGCCCGGGACAGGAAGGGGGAGCAGTACTTC. This sequence encodes CASSQLARDRKGEQYF.

This clone was seen once. This sequence joins TRBV13 and TRBJ2-7; D gene uncertain. V was cut by 2 bases and J by 4 bases, with 6 bases left in between. The germline gives CDR1 PRHDT, CDR2 FYEKMQ (reference sequence). The CDR3 runs to 12 residues. The CDR3 bases are TGTGCCAGCAGCTTATCGGGTTACGAGCAGTACTTC. Protein product: CASSLSGYEQYF.

This clone has a single count. The chain uses TRBV19 and TRBJ1-2; the match to TRBD1 covers 9 bases. Germline CDR1 reads LNHDA; CDR2 reads SQIVND (reference sequence). The V and J ends lost 6 bases and 4 bases, in that order; junction bases with no gene match: 6. This CDR3 region has 14 residues. The CDR3 spells CASRRGQGPYGYTF. The CDR3 coding sequence is TGTGCCAGTAGGAGGGGACAGGGACCCTATGGCTACACCTTC.

CDR3 nucleotide sequence: TGCGCCAGCAGCTTACTAGCGGGAGTGTCAGATACGCAGTATTTT. Amino acids: CASSLLAGVSDTQYF. The V call is TRBV4-1, the J call TRBJ2-3; TRBD2 matches at 11 bases. Germline loops: CDR1 MGHRA, CDR2 YSYEKL. With V trimmed by 5 bases and J by 4 bases, 5 bases remained unmatched. The CDR3 is 15 residues long.

The chain is built from TRBV5-1 and TRBJ2-7; 9 bases align to TRBD2. Per the germline V gene, CDR1 is SGHRS and CDR2 is YFSETQ. The CDR3 runs 16 residues. The V and J ends lost 1 base and 4 bases, in that order; junction bases with no gene match: 9. The CDR3 here is CASSLSGTSGQYEQYF. The DNA of the CDR3 is TGCGCCAGCAGCTTGTCTGGTACTAGCGGGCAATACGAGCAGTACTTC.

This chain joins TRBV18 and TRBJ2-5, with no clear D. The CDR3 totals 12 residues. Deletions cut 5 bases from V and 5 bases from J, with 9 bases between. Germline assignment: CDR1 KGHSH and CDR2 LQKENI. The CDR3 region has the DNA TGTGCCAGCTCAGGATCTAGGGAGACCCAGTACTTC. Amino acids: CASSGSRETQYF.

The CDR3 bases are TGTGCCAGCAGGGCGACAGTACTGGGCAATGAGCAGTTCTTC. It specifies CASRATVLGNEQFF. This sequence joins TRBV28 and TRBJ2-1; maybe TRBD1 (5 bases). The V end lost 6 bases, the J end lost 6 bases, and 15 bases lay between the germline ends. Germline-derived CDR1 and CDR2 are MDHEN and SYDVKM. This CDR3 comprises 14 residues.

The chain has TRBV29-1 and TRBJ2-5, with 11 bases lining up with TRBD2. With 7 bases clipped from V and 4 bases from J, the junction kept 2 bases outside the gene matches. Germline V gives CDR1 SQVTM, CDR2 ANQGSEA. The CDR3 is 12 amino acids. This CDR3 is CSDGLAGETQYF. CDR3 DNA: TGCAGCGACGGACTAGCGGGAGAGACCCAGTACTTC.